This record looks at one T cell receptor beta chain sequence and its context. The data are from a study of radiotherapy plus CTLA-4 blockade in lung cancer. Sequenced by immunoSEQ multiplex PCR; TCRdb stores in-frame clones only, minus some. The sample carries some 48,000 clones, 86% recorded once. Germline CDR1 SGHAT, CDR2 FQDESV (reference sequence). V lost 3 bases and J lost 4; bases outside the gene matches: 7. CDR3 length: 16 amino acids. The sequence was collected from a human donor with non-small cell lung cancer that progressed on radiotherapy plus ipilimumab. Some clones in this sample may be carry-over from other donors' samples. V is TRBV11-1 and J is TRBJ2-2; 8 bases are a match to TRBD1. The sample here was peripheral blood, taken from a patient treated with radiotherapy plus ipilimumab. For the CDR3, the DNA is TGTGCCAGCAGCTTCCGACAGGGGAGGTTCACCGGGGAGCTGTTTTTT. Amino acids: CASSFRQGRFTGELFF. The variable domain in full, with the rest retrieved from reference TRBV11-1 and TRBJ2-2, is EAEVAQSPRYKITEKSQAVAFWCDPISGHATLYWYRQILGQGPELLVQFQDESVVDDSQLPKDRFSAERLKGVDSTLKIQPAELGDSAMYLCASSFRQGRFTGELFFGEGSRLTVL.